The rows below give T cell receptor beta chains drawn from one sample of a study of type 1 regulatory T cells. MiXCR was run by TCRdb on the reads, yielding one entry per CDR3 protein. The table records some 89,000 distinct CDR3 sequences, about 28% of them present only once. The sample was CD4+ T cells, either the whole sample or a sorted fraction (not recorded which). The receptors stem from a human donor in good health. Each CDR3 is given without its conserved first and last residue.

V gene,J gene,CDR3 protein
TRBV9,TRBJ2-7,ASSVSFGGDYEQY
TRBV7-2,TRBJ2-1,ASSLAGGSYEQF
TRBV20-1,TRBJ1-1,SAWDSGTEAF
TRBV7-2,TRBJ2-2,ASSSPGLNTGELF
TRBV7-2,TRBJ2-3,ASSLVGGTDTQY
TRBV20-1,TRBJ2-2,SARKIAGARTGELF
TRBV5-6,TRBJ1-5,ASSSGIGPGQPQH
TRBV27,TRBJ1-1,ASSSGTGWITEAF
TRBV20-1,TRBJ2-4,SARAEVKNIQY
TRBV11-2,TRBJ2-1,ASSSLLAGGTGPYNEQF
TRBV19,TRBJ2-7,ASSMSVGRDSYEQY
TRBV7-8,TRBJ2-7,ASSLGRGRTYEQY
TRBV6-5,TRBJ2-7,ASSYSRHLYEQY
TRBV5-1,TRBJ2-7,ASSLDADNYEQY
TRBV5-6,TRBJ1-4,ASSWRWAGANEKLF